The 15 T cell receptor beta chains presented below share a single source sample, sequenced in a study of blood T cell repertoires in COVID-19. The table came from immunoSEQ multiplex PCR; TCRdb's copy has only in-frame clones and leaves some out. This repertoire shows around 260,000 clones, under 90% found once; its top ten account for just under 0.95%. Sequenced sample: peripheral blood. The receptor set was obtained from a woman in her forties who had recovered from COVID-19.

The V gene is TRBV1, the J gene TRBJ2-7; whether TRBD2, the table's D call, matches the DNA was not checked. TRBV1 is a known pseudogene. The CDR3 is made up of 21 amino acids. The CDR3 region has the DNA TGCACCAGCAGCCAAGTCCGGCTAGCGGGAGGGCCAAAGGGAGCGTACGACGAGCAGTACTTC. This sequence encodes CTSSQVRLAGGPKGAYDEQYF.

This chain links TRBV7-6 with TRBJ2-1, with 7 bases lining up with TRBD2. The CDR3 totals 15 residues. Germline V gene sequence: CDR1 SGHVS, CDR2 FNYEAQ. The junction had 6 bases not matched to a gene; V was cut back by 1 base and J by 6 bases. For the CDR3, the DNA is TGTGCCAGCAGCTTAGTAGCGGGTCTGCCCAATGAGCAGTTCTTC. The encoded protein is CASSLVAGLPNEQFF.

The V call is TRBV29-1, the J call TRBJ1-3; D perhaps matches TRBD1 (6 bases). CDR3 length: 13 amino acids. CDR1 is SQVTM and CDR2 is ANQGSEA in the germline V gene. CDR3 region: CAGAGWSGNTIYF. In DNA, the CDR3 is TGCGCGGGGGCAGGGTGGAGTGGAAACACCATATATTTT.

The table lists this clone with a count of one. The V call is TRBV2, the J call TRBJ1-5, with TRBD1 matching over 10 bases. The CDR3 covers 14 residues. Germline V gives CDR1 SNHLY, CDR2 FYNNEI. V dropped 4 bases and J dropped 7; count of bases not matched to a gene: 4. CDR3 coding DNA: TGTGCCAGCAGTGGGTCGACAGGGGGCCAGCCCCAGCATTTT. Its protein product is CASSGSTGGQPQHF.

CDR3 coding DNA: TGTGCCAGTAGTATTAGCGGGAGCCCCTCCTACGAGCAGTACTTC. Translating it yields CASSISGSPSYEQYF. The V call is TRBV19, the J call TRBJ2-7; 9 bases are shared with TRBD2. Germline CDR1 is LNHDA and CDR2 is SQIVND (reference sequence). J gave up 0 bases and V 3 bases, and 3 bases lay outside the gene matches. The CDR3 consists of 15 residues.

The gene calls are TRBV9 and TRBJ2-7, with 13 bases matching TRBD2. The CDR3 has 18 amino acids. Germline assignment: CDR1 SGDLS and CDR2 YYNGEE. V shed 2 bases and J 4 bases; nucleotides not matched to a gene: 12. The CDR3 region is CASSVGLSGGLAGYEQYF. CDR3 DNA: TGTGCCAGCAGCGTCGGCCTATCGGGGGGACTAGCGGGATACGAGCAGTACTTC.

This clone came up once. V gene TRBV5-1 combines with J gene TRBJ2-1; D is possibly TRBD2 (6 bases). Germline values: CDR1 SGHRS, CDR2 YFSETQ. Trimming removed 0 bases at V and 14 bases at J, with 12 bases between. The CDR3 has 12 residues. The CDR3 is CASSLASGVEFF. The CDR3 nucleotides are TGCGCCAGCAGCTTGGCCTCGGGAGTGGAGTTCTTC.

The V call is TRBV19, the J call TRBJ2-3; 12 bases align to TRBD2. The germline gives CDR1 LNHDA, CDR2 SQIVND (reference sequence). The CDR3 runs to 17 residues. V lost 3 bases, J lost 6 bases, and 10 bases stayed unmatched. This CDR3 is CASSMQTTSGSVDTQYF. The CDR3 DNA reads TGTGCCAGTAGTATGCAAACGACTAGCGGGAGCGTTGATACGCAGTATTTT.

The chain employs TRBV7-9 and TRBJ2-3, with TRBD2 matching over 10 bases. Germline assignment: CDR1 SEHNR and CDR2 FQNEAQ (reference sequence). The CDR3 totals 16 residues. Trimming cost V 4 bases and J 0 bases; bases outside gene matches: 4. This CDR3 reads CASSSSSGGSTDTQYF. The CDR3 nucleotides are TGTGCCAGCAGCTCCTCTAGCGGGGGTAGCACAGATACGCAGTATTTT.

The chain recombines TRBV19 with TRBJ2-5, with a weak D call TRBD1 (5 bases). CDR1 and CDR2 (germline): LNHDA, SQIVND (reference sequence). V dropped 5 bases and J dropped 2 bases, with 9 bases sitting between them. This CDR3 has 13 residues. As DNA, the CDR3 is TGTGCCAGTAGTTCTAAGGGGCAAGAGACCCAGTACTTC. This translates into CASSSKGQETQYF.

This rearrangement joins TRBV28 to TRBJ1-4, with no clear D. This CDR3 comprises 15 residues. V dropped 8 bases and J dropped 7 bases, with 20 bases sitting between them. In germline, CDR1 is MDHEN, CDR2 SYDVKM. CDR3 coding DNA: TGTGCCAGCCTACCATCCGGAGGGTGGGGTGAAAAACTGTTTTTT. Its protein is CASLPSGGWGEKLFF.

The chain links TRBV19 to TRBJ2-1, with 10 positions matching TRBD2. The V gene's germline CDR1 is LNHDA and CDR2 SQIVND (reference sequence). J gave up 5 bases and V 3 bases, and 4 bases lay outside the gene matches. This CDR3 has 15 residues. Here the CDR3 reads CASSISSGRDNEQFF. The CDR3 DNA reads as TGTGCCAGTAGTATTTCCAGCGGGAGGGACAATGAGCAGTTCTTC.

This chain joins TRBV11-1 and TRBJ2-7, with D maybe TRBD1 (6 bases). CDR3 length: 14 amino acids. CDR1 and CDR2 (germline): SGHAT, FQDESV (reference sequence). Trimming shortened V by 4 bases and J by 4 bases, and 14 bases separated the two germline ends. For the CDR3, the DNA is TGTGCCAGCAGCTCATACGGGACACTGTACGAGCAGTACTTC. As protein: CASSSYGTLYEQYF.

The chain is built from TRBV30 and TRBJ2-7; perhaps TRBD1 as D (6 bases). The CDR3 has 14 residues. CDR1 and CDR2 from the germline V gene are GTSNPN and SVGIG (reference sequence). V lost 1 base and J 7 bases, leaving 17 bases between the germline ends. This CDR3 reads CAWSGGAGAGEQYF. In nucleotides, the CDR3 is TGTGCCTGGAGTGGAGGTGCAGGGGCGGGTGAGCAGTACTTC.

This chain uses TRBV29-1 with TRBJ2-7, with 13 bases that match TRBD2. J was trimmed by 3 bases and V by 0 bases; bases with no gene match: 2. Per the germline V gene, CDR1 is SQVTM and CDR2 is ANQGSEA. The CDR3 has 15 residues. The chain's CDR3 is CSVEDRTSGGYEQYF. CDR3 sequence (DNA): TGCAGCGTTGAAGATCGGACTAGCGGGGGCTACGAGCAGTACTTC.